The T cell receptor (beta chain) under discussion was sequenced for a study of blood T cell repertoires in COVID-19. Germline V lookup: CDR1 SGDLS, CDR2 YYNGEE. Trimming cost V 1 base and J 4 bases; bases outside gene matches: 7. The CDR3 consists of 15 residues. Profiling relied on immunoSEQ multiplex PCR, and the TCRdb table lists in-frame clones only, not all of them. The profile shows about 180,000 clones, more than 85% of them singletons. Input material: peripheral blood. This sequence was found in a man aged 50-59 years with acute or convalescent COVID-19. J is TRBJ1-2 and V is TRBV9; 7 bases map to TRBD1. CDR3 amino acids: CASSVSPDRSYGYTF. Written as DNA, the CDR3 is TGTGCCAGCAGCGTAAGCCCGGACAGGAGCTATGGCTACACCTTC. The full variable domain, completed using reference TRBV9 and TRBJ1-2, is DSGVTQTPKHLITATGQRVTLRCSPRSGDLSVYWYQQSLDQGLQFLIQYYNGEERAKGNILERFSAQQFPDLHSELNLSSLELGDSALYFCASSVSPDRSYGYTFGSGTRLTVV.